Below, 30 T cell receptor beta chains from the same sample are listed, as sequenced in a study of blood T cells in healthy people across ages. The authors ran a second PCR of 7 to 11 cycles using a sample-barcoded 5' primer and a J-beta primer mix. Using its own MiXCR run on the 5' RACE reads, TCRdb lists one record per CDR3 protein. The sample carries approximately 730,000 distinct CDR3 sequences, around 46% recorded once. Input material: blood. These receptor sequences come from a woman aged 55-70 years in good health.

This clonotype has a handful of counts. The V gene is TRBV6-2 or TRBV6-3, the J gene TRBJ2-7, with 12 bases matching TRBD2. V lost 7 bases to trimming and J lost 4 bases; unmatched junction nucleotides: 8. Germline CDR1 and CDR2: MNHEY and SVGEGT. The CDR3 has 15 residues. The CDR3 nucleotides are TGTGCCAGCACAACCGGCACTAGCGGGGGGTACGAGCAGTACTTC. This codes for CASTTGTSGGYEQYF.

Of note for this clonotype: A much more abundant neighbour one base away suggests this may be a read error. The chain is built from TRBV7-2 and TRBJ2-3; TRBD1 matches 9 bases. V lost 4 bases, J lost 6 bases, and 5 bases stayed unmatched. Germline CDR1 and CDR2: SGHTA and FQGNSA. There are 14 residues in the CDR3. The CDR3, as DNA: TGTGCCAGCAGCTGCGGACAGGGGACGGATACGCAGTATTTT. Translation gives CASSCGQGTDTQYF.

This clonotype was picked up many times. The V call is TRBV7-2, the J call TRBJ2-1; maybe TRBD1 (5 bases). Per the germline V gene, CDR1 is SGHTA and CDR2 is FQGNSA. The germline V and J ends were trimmed by 2 bases and 9 bases, with 11 bases remaining between them. This CDR3 contains 13 residues. The CDR3 protein is CASSLQGPGEQFF. In DNA, the CDR3 is TGTGCCAGCAGCTTACAGGGCCCTGGTGAGCAGTTCTTC.

The V call is TRBV5-5, the J call TRBJ1-1; D remains unclear. The V end lost 2 bases, the J end lost 4 bases, and 12 bases lay between the germline ends. In germline, CDR1 is SGHKS, CDR2 YYEKEE (reference sequence). This CDR3 contains 14 residues. CDR3 DNA sequence: TGTGCCAGCAGCTTAATTAGCCGGGGCACTGAAGCTTTCTTT. The encoded protein is CASSLISRGTEAFF.

This chain links TRBV5-5 with TRBJ2-5; D unclear. This CDR3 is 13 amino acids long. Germline loops: CDR1 SGHKS, CDR2 YYEKEE (reference sequence). The V end lost 1 base, the J end lost 1 base, and 5 bases lay between the germline ends. The chain's CDR3 is CASSLYSQETQYF. Here the CDR3 DNA reads TGTGCCAGCAGCTTGTACAGCCAAGAGACCCAGTACTTC.

The chain carries TRBV7-2 and TRBJ2-1; D is ambiguous. CDR1 is SGHTA and CDR2 is FQGNSA in the germline V gene. With 5 bases removed from V and 8 bases from J, the gap between germline ends came to 13 bases. The CDR3 consists of 13 residues. The CDR3 here is CASSGVRRDEQFF. The CDR3, as DNA: TGTGCCAGCAGCGGGGTCCGTCGCGATGAGCAGTTCTTC.

The V and J genes are TRBV24-1 and TRBJ2-3; D possibly corresponds to TRBD2 (6 bases). With 9 bases removed from V and 6 bases from J, the gap between germline ends came to 12 bases. The germline gives CDR1 KGHDR, CDR2 SFDVKD. The length of the CDR3 is 12 residues. The CDR3 bases are TGTGCCACCGCCGGAGGGCCGGATACGCAGTATTTT. It codes for CATAGGPDTQYF.

V is TRBV5-1 and J is TRBJ2-7; D may be TRBD1 or TRBD2 (6 bases each). V dropped 1 base and J dropped 6 bases, with 17 bases sitting between them. The CDR3 spans 15 residues. Germline V CDR1 and CDR2: SGHRS, YFSETQ. The CDR3 is CASSLMTGEGGEQYF. CDR3 DNA sequence: TGCGCCAGCAGCTTGATGACGGGAGAAGGGGGCGAGCAGTACTTC. The whole variable domain, remainder taken from reference TRBV5-1 and TRBJ2-7, is KAGVTQTPRYLIKTRGQQVTLSCSPISGHRSVSWYQQTPGQGLQFLFEYFSETQRNKGNFPGRFSGRQFSNSRSEMNVSTLELGDSALYLCASSLMTGEGGEQYFGPGTRLTVT.

This clonotype came up a few times. The V and J genes are TRBV20-1 and TRBJ2-7; the D gene is possibly TRBD1 (6 bases). With 3 bases removed from V and 1 base from J, the gap between germline ends came to 16 bases. The CDR3 length is 15 residues. In germline, CDR1 is DFQATT, CDR2 SNEGSKA (reference sequence). The CDR3 DNA reads TGCAGTGCTAGCCCCCGGACAGACCTTTCCTACGAGCAGTACTTC. It translates to CSASPRTDLSYEQYF.

The chain has TRBV27 and TRBJ2-5; D remains unclear. The CDR3 consists of 13 residues. Trimming took off 3 bases at V and 5 bases at J, with 10 bases between the two ends. Germline V gene data show CDR1 as MNHEY and CDR2 as SMNVEV (reference sequence). The CDR3 here is CASSLVLSETQYF. The CDR3 DNA is TGTGCCAGCAGTTTGGTTCTTTCGGAGACCCAGTACTTC.

The V gene is TRBV6-5, the J gene TRBJ2-7; 7 nucleotides align to TRBD1. CDR1 is MNHEY, CDR2 SVGAGI, per germline. Trimming cost V 6 bases and J 3 bases; bases outside gene matches: 14. The CDR3 consists of 16 residues. The CDR3 is CASRKLPDRADYEQYF. CDR3 DNA: TGTGCCAGCAGGAAATTACCAGACAGGGCAGACTACGAGCAGTACTTC.

The chain carries TRBV7-8 and TRBJ1-2; D gene ambiguous. This CDR3 comprises 15 residues. Germline V lookup: CDR1 SGHVS, CDR2 FQNEAQ. V was trimmed by 2 bases and J by 6 bases, leaving 16 bases between them. The DNA for the CDR3 is TGTGCCAGCAGCTTACTTCGGCTCGCTATGAATGGCTACACCTTC. Amino acid sequence: CASSLLRLAMNGYTF.

The J gene is TRBJ1-1, the V gene TRBV7-9; 7 bases agree with TRBD1. This CDR3 has 14 amino acids. Per the germline V gene, CDR1 is SEHNR and CDR2 is FQNEAQ (reference sequence). V lost 3 bases and J lost 0; bases outside the gene matches: 1. CDR3 bases: TGTGCCAGCAGCTTGGACAGGATGAACACTGAAGCTTTCTTT. This encodes CASSLDRMNTEAFF. Filled out from reference TRBV7-9 and TRBJ1-1, the complete variable domain reads DTGVSQNPRHKITKRGQNVTFRCDPISEHNRLYWYRQTLGQGPEFLTYFQNEAQLEKSRLLSDRFSAERPKGSFSTLEIQRTEQGDSAMYLCASSLDRMNTEAFFGQGTRLTVV.

Regarding this clonotype: One junction end disagrees with the germline gene, perhaps due to a read error. The chain employs TRBV6-6 and TRBJ1-1, with D tentatively TRBD1 (5 bases). The length of the CDR3 is 15 residues. Germline CDR1 MNHNY, CDR2 SVGAGI (reference sequence). The CDR3 DNA follows: TGTGCCGGCAGTCCCCGAGAGTGGGGGGACACTGAAGCTTTCTTT. The encoded protein is CAGSPREWGDTEAFF.

This sequence joins TRBV20-1 and TRBJ1-3; D is uncertain. CDR1 and CDR2 (germline): DFQATT, SNEGSKA (reference sequence). The germline V and J ends were trimmed by 6 bases and 2 bases, with 8 bases remaining between them. This CDR3 comprises 12 residues. Written as DNA, the CDR3 is TGCAGTGCCTCCGCGGCTGGAAACACCATATATTTT. Protein sequence: CSASAAGNTIYF.

The chain joins TRBV29-1 to TRBJ2-7, with D possibly being TRBD2 (5 bases). The V gene lost 5 bases and the J gene lost 6 bases, with 14 bases spanning the gap. The CDR3 length is 12 residues. Per the germline V gene, CDR1 is SQVTM and CDR2 is ANQGSEA. The CDR3 DNA is TGCAGCGTTATTAGAGGGAAGGGCGAGCAGTACTTC. Translating it yields CSVIRGKGEQYF.

The chain is built from TRBV7-3 and TRBJ2-6, with D unresolved. The ends were cut back, 7 bases at V and 0 bases at J, with 10 bases in the middle. The CDR3 runs 15 residues. Germline CDR1 is SGHTA and CDR2 is FQGTGA. The CDR3 reads CASTITGSGANVLTF. For the CDR3, the DNA is TGTGCCAGCACCATAACCGGCTCTGGGGCCAACGTCCTGACTTTC.

In its sample, this clonotype was seen a few times. CDR3 nucleotides: TGTGCCAGCATAGGTGGGGCCAACCAAGAGACCCAGTACTTC. Protein product: CASIGGANQETQYF. The genes are TRBV2 and TRBJ2-5; D possibly corresponds to TRBD1 (5 bases). The CDR3 contains 14 residues. Deletions cut 7 bases from V and 0 bases from J, with 12 bases between. Germline CDR1 SNHLY, CDR2 FYNNEI.

This clonotype was detected a few times. In nucleotides, the CDR3 is TGCAGTGCTAGAGCGGATCGCGCGGGCTACACCTTC. It encodes CSARADRAGYTF. The rearrangement links TRBV20-1 to TRBJ1-2; no definite D call. Per germline, CDR1 DFQATT and CDR2 SNEGSKA (reference sequence). Trimming took 1 base from V and 8 from J, leaving 11 bases between them. The CDR3 extends over 12 amino acids.

The CDR3 reads CASSPRTSGLSYEQYF. CDR3 coding DNA: TGTGCCAGCAGTCCCAGGACTAGCGGCCTCTCCTACGAGCAGTACTTC. The V and J genes are TRBV12-3 or TRBV12-4 and TRBJ2-7, with 10 bases lining up with TRBD2. Unmatched junction bases numbered 7, after V lost 5 bases and J lost 0 bases. The CDR3 is 16 amino acids.

J is TRBJ1-2 and V is TRBV5-1; D uncertain. This CDR3 region has 13 residues. V shed 2 bases and J shed 2 bases, with 7 bases lying between them. The germline gives CDR1 SGHRS, CDR2 YFSETQ. The CDR3 DNA follows: TGCGCCAGCAGCTTCCGGGTCAACTATGGCTACACCTTC. It specifies CASSFRVNYGYTF.

In this sample, this clonotype turned up a few times. The rearrangement uses TRBV9 and TRBJ1-1; TRBD1 might be the D (5 bases). The ends were cut back, 0 bases at V and 1 base at J, with 10 bases in the middle. CDR1 is SGDLS, CDR2 YYNGEE, per germline. The CDR3 length is 15 residues. Here the CDR3 reads CASSVVRQGNTEAFF. The CDR3 nucleotides read TGTGCCAGCAGCGTAGTTCGGCAGGGGAACACTGAAGCTTTCTTT.

This clonotype was counted a few times. This rearrangement joins TRBV5-1 to TRBJ2-7; D unresolved. Germline CDR1 is SGHRS and CDR2 is YFSETQ. This CDR3 contains 16 residues. V gave up 5 bases and J gave up 0 bases, with 18 bases separating them. For the CDR3, the DNA is TGCGCCAGCAGTCTTCCTCTTGACGCCAGCTCCTACGAGCAGTACTTC. Translating it yields CASSLPLDASSYEQYF.

The gene calls are TRBV27 and TRBJ1-4, with a weak D call TRBD1 (6 bases). CDR3 length: 13 amino acids. Trimming stripped 5 bases from V and 7 bases from J, with 11 bases between. Germline V gene sequence: CDR1 MNHEY, CDR2 SMNVEV (reference sequence). CDR3 loop: CASSGTWGEKLFF. CDR3 sequence (DNA): TGTGCCAGCAGTGGGACATGGGGTGAAAAACTGTTTTTT.

Notes on this clonotype: A much more abundant neighbour one base away suggests this may be a read error. V gene TRBV29-1 combines with J gene TRBJ2-7, with 7 bases identical to TRBD1. The CDR3 is made up of 11 amino acids. Unmatched junction bases numbered 10, after V lost 7 bases and J lost 10 bases. From germline, CDR1 is SQVTM and CDR2 ANQGSEA. CDR3 sequence reads: CSGYRGEAQYF. CDR3 bases: TGCAGCGGTTACAGGGGTGAGGCCCAGTACTTC.

This clonotype was counted at least ten times. The V gene is TRBV7-3, the J gene TRBJ2-1, with 11 bases fitting TRBD2. Losses at the gene ends were 6 bases for V and 12 bases for J; bases not matched to a gene: 10. The germline gives CDR1 SGHTA, CDR2 FQGTGA. The CDR3 extends over 14 amino acids. This CDR3 is CASRLSGLAGGQFF. As DNA, the CDR3 is TGTGCCAGCAGACTATCAGGGCTAGCGGGGGGGCAGTTCTTC.

The chain combines TRBV6-5 with TRBJ1-4; 7 positions agree with TRBD1. CDR3 size: 20 residues. The V gene end was trimmed by 1 base and the J gene end by 4 bases; junction bases not matched to a gene: 18. Germline-derived CDR1 and CDR2 are MNHEY and SVGAGI. The CDR3 sequence: CASSYFWTGAPSTGNEKLFF. DNA of the CDR3: TGTGCCAGCAGTTACTTTTGGACAGGTGCCCCCTCAACTGGTAATGAAAAACTGTTTTTT.

This chain uses TRBV12-3 or TRBV12-4 with TRBJ2-2; D gene ambiguous. V lost 6 bases and J 8 bases, leaving 7 bases between the germline ends. The CDR3 covers 11 residues. The DNA for the CDR3 is TGTGCCAGCAGCAACTCAGGGGAGCTGTTTTTT. As protein: CASSNSGELFF.

The rearrangement joins TRBV5-6 to TRBJ2-3; the match to TRBD2 covers 7 bases. Germline assignment: CDR1 SGHDT and CDR2 YYEEEE. There are 16 residues in the CDR3. Trimming at V came to 6 bases and at J to 3 bases, leaving 13 bases not matched to a gene. This CDR3 reads CASNPPPGLETDTQYF. The CDR3 DNA sequence: TGTGCCAGCAACCCACCCCCTGGACTAGAAACAGATACGCAGTATTTT.

This chain connects TRBV4-3 to TRBJ1-6; a possible D gene is TRBD1 (6 bases). CDR1 and CDR2 from the germline V gene are LGHNA and YSLEER. This CDR3 is 17 amino acids long. V was cut by 1 base and J by 6 bases, with 16 bases left in between. The CDR3 DNA sequence: TGCGCCAGCAGCCAAGGTCTAATGGGACATAGTAATTCACCCCTCCACTTT. It translates to CASSQGLMGHSNSPLHF.